This T cell receptor beta chain was sequenced in a study of sequential checkpoint blockade in melanoma. Produced via immunoSEQ multiplex PCR; TCRdb's table is partial and in-frame only. The sample shows 13,000 to 15,000 clones, 52% of them seen only once. Germline V gene lookup returns CDR1 MNHEY and CDR2 SMNVEV (reference sequence). The CDR3 consists of 13 residues. Unmatched junction bases numbered 5, after V lost 5 bases and J lost 5 bases. Stated treatment: randomized to nivolumab then ipilimumab (arm A) or the reverse (arm B). Live CD3+CD8+ CD19− CD56− cells were sorted from PBMCs. This receptor was obtained from a human donor with melanoma. This chain joins TRBV27 and TRBJ2-7; 8 nucleotides match TRBD2. This material consisted of CD8+ T cells sorted from blood (inferred from file names), taken from a patient given nivolumab and ipilimumab in sequence. The CDR3: CASSGTSVDEQYF. The DNA for the CDR3 is TGTGCCAGCAGTGGGACTAGTGTCGACGAGCAGTACTTC.